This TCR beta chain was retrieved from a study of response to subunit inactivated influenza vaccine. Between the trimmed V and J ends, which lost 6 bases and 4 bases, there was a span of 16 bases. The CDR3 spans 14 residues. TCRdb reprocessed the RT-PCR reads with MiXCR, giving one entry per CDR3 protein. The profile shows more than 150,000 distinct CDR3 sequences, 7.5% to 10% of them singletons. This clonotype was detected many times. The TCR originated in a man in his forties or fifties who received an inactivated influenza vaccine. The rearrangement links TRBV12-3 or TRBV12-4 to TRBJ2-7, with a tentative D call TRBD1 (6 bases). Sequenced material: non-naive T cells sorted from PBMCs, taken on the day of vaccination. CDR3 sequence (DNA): TGTGCCAGCAGCTGGACAGCCTCTCATTACGAGCAGTACTTC. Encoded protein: CASSWTASHYEQYF.